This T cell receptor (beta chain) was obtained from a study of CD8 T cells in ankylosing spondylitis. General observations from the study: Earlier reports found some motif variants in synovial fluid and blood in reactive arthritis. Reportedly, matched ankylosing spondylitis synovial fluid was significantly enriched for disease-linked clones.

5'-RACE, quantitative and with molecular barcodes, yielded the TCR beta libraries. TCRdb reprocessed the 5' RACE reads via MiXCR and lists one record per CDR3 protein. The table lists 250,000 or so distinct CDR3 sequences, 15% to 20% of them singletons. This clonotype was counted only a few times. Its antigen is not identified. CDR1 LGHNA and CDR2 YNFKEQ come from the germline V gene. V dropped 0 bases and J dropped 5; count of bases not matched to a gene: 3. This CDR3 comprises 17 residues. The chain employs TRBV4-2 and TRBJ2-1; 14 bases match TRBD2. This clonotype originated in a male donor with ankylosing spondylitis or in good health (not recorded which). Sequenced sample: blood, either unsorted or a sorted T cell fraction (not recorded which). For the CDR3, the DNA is TGTGCCAGCAGCCAAGAAGGACTAGCGGGAGGCGACAATGAGCAGTTCTTC. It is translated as CASSQEGLAGGDNEQFF.